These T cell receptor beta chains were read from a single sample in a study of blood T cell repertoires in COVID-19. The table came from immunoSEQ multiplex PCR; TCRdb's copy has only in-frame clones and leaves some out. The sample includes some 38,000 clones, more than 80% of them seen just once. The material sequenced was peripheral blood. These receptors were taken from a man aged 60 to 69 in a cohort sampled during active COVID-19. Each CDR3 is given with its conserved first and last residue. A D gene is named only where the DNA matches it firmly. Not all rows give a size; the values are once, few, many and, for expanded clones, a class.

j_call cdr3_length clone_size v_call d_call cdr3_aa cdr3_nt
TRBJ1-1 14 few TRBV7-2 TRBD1 CASSLGQGYTEAFF TGTGCCAGCAGCCTCGGACAGGGGTACACTGAAGCTTTCTTT
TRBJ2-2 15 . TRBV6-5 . CASSYYLGVTGELFF TGTGCCAGCAGTTACTACCTCGGGGTCACCGGGGAGCTGTTTTTT
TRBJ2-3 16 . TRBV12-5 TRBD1 CASGNNRGANFDTQYF TGTGCTAGTGGGAACAACAGGGGGGCAAACTTCGATACGCAGTATTTT
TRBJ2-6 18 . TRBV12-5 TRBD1 CASGFSGTGTLGANVLTF TGTGCTAGTGGTTTTTCCGGGACAGGGACGTTAGGGGCCAACGTCCTGACTTTC
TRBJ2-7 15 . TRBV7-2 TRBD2 CASSLALADSYEQYF TGTGCCAGCAGCTTAGCCCTAGCGGACTCCTACGAGCAGTACTTC
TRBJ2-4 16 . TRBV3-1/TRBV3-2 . CASSHETGLAKNIQYF TGTGCCAGCAGCCATGAGACAGGACTAGCCAAAAACATTCAGTACTTC
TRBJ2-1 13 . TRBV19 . CASSEGLPQGQFF TGTGCCAGTAGTGAGGGACTCCCTCAGGGCCAGTTCTTC
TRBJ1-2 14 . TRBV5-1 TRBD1 CASGSDRGFYGYTF TGCGCCAGCGGGTCGGACAGGGGGTTTTATGGCTACACCTTC
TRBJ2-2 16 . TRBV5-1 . CASSLAPQGNTGELFF TGCGCCAGCAGCTTGGCCCCACAGGGAAACACCGGGGAGCTGTTTTTT
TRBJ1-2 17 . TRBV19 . CASSIISRKTTNYGYTF TGTGCCAGTAGTATAATCAGCAGGAAAACGACTAACTATGGCTACACCTTC
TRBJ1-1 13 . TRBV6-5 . CASSYSTTDEAFF TGTGCCAGCAGTTACTCGACGACAGATGAAGCTTTCTTT
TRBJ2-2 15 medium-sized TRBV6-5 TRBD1 CASTPGTGDTGELFF TGTGCCAGCACCCCAGGGACAGGGGACACCGGGGAGCTGTTTTTT
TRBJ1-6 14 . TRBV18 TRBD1 CASRQDRVNSPLHF TGTGCCAGCCGTCAGGACAGGGTGAATTCACCCCTCCACTTT
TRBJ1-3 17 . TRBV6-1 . CASSGPLGLISGNTIYF TGTGCCAGCAGTGGCCCCTTGGGACTGATCTCTGGAAACACCATATATTTT
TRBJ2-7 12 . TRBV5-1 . CASSFTTGEQYF TGCGCCAGCAGCTTCACGACGGGCGAGCAGTACTTC
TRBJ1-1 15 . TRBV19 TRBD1 CASSIRDRVGTEAFF TGTGCCAGTAGTATACGCGACAGGGTAGGGACTGAAGCTTTCTTT
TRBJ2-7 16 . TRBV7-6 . CASSPRRAPNLYEQYF TGTGCCAGCAGCCCCCGTAGAGCGCCGAACCTCTACGAGCAGTACTTC
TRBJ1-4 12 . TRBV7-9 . CASSLEAGRTNF TGTGCCAGCAGCTTAGAAGCGGGACGGACTAATTTT
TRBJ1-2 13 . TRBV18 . CASSPAQIYGYTF TGTGCCAGCTCACCGGCACAGATCTATGGCTACACCTTC
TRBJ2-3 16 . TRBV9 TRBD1 CASSYAGGRVADTQYF TGTGCCAGCAGCTACGCAGGGGGCAGGGTGGCAGATACGCAGTATTTT
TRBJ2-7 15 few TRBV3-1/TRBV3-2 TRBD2 CASSLQREGRYEQYF TGTGCCAGCAGCCTCCAGCGGGAGGGCCGATACGAGCAGTACTTC
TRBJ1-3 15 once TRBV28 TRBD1 CASSSSGGERNTIYF TGTGCCAGCAGTTCTTCAGGGGGCGAAAGAAACACCATATATTTT
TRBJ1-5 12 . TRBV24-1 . CATSLGDQPQHF TGTGCCACCAGTCTAGGGGATCAGCCCCAGCATTTT
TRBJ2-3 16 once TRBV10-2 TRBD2 CASSESKSGRSDTQYF TGCGCCAGCAGTGAGTCGAAAAGCGGGAGGAGTGATACGCAGTATTTT
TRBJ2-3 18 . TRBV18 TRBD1 CASSPYGPGQGARDTQYF TGTGCCAGCTCACCCTACGGGCCAGGACAGGGGGCGAGAGATACGCAGTATTTT
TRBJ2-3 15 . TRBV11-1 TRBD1 CASSLGTGGTDTQYF TGTGCCAGCAGCCTCGGGACAGGGGGCACAGATACGCAGTATTTT
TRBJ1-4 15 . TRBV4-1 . CASSQDNRRSEKLFF TGCGCCAGCAGCCAAGATAACCGAAGGAGTGAAAAACTGTTTTTT
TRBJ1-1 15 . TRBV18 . CASSWREVLDTEAFF TGTGCCAGCTCATGGCGGGAAGTTTTGGACACTGAAGCTTTCTTT
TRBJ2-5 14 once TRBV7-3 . CASSRSQGSGTQYF TGTGCCAGCAGCCGAAGCCAGGGCTCTGGGACCCAGTACTTC
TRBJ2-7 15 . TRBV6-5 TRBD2 CASSYSIRGAYEQYF TGTGCCAGCAGTTACTCGATTCGGGGGGCCTACGAGCAGTACTTC
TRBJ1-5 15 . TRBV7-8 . CASSPLRVTNQPQHF TGTGCCAGCAGCCCGTTACGGGTTACTAATCAGCCCCAGCATTTT
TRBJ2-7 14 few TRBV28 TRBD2 CASQMGLAGYEQYF TGTGCCAGCCAAATGGGACTAGCGGGTTACGAGCAGTACTTC
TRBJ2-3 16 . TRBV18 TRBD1 CASSPPGQGTTDTQYF TGTGCCAGCTCACCACCGGGACAGGGAACCACAGATACGCAGTATTTT
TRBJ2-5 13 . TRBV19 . CASKNSQGETQYF TGTGCCAGTAAAAACAGCCAAGGAGAGACCCAGTACTTC
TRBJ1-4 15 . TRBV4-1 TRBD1 CASSLPGTANEKLFF TGCGCCAGCAGCCTACCCGGGACAGCCAATGAAAAACTGTTTTTT